This TCR beta chain derives from a study of T cells after yellow fever vaccination. About the research overall: SMART-Seq v4 Ultra Low Input prepared the low-cell-number fractions. Notes on the study in general: Detected again after the booster were most primary-vaccination clones, at 95% to 98% CD4 and approximately 90% CD8. A weaker secondary response peaked on day 5, the primary on day 15.

MiXCR, run by TCRdb on the 5' RACE reads, gives a single entry per CDR3 protein. The sample carries roughly 340,000 distinct CDR3 sequences, about 4% recorded once. CDR1 MNHEY and CDR2 SVGEGT come from the germline V gene. The CDR3 extends over 18 amino acids. Trimming took 6 bases from V and 2 from J, leaving 23 bases between them. This clonotype occurred a few times. Its antigen remains unidentified. The chain links TRBV6-2 or TRBV6-3 to TRBJ1-5; D might be TRBD1 (5 bases). The sample was PBMCs, taken 5 days after the yellow fever booster vaccination. The sequence was obtained from a man aged 18 to 29 who received the YFV17D yellow fever vaccine. The CDR3 DNA reads as TGTGCCAGCAGCCCAAAGACAGAAAGATTGTACGGCAATCAGCCCCAGCATTTT. Encoded protein: CASSPKTERLYGNQPQHF.